The next 6 T cell receptor beta chains were all read from a single sample in a study of blood T cell repertoires in COVID-19. Generated by immunoSEQ multiplex PCR, the TCRdb table keeps only in-frame clones and is missing some. The repertoire holds hundreds of thousands of clones, around 84% seen once, with 1% to 1.5% in the top ten. Sequences were obtained from peripheral blood. The receptors stem from a man in his 70s with acute or convalescent COVID-19.

V usage is TRBV10-3 and J usage is TRBJ2-1, with 11 bases fitting TRBD2. Germline CDR1 and CDR2: ENHRY and SYGVKD. The CDR3 covers 18 residues. The junction had 15 bases not matched to a gene; V was cut back by 6 bases and J by 5 bases. DNA of the CDR3: TGTGCCATCAGGGTACAAGCGAATCCGACTAGCGGGAACAATGAGCAGTTCTTC. This gives the protein CAIRVQANPTSGNNEQFF.

This clone has more than one count but fewer than ten. This sequence joins TRBV7-2 and TRBJ2-3; D gene uncertain. This CDR3 spans 14 amino acids. Germline V CDR1 and CDR2: SGHTA, FQGNSA. Trimming took 3 bases from V and 3 from J, leaving 10 bases between them. CDR3 region: CASSFQSRTDTQYF. In DNA form, the CDR3 reads TGTGCCAGCAGCTTTCAGAGCAGGACAGATACGCAGTATTTT.

The chain has TRBV19 and TRBJ2-2, with 8 bases matching TRBD1. The CDR3 extends over 14 amino acids. CDR1 LNHDA and CDR2 SQIVND come from the germline V gene (reference sequence). The V gene end was trimmed by 8 bases and the J gene end by 4 bases; junction bases not matched to a gene: 6. In DNA form, the CDR3 reads TGTGCCAGTCGTACTACAGGGGGCACCGGGGAGCTGTTTTTT. This gives the protein CASRTTGGTGELFF.

The V gene is TRBV6-6, the J gene TRBJ2-3, with D possibly TRBD2 on 6 matching bases. V gave up 5 bases and J gave up 0 bases, with 15 bases separating them. Germline V gene sequence: CDR1 MNHNY, CDR2 SVGAGI (reference sequence). CDR3 size: 16 residues. Written as DNA, the CDR3 is TGTGCCAGCAGTAACCCCGGGAGTCTTAGCACAGATACGCAGTATTTT. It translates to CASSNPGSLSTDTQYF.

The chain links TRBV10-3 to TRBJ1-5; D gene unclear. There are 16 residues in the CDR3. Trimming shortened V by 0 bases and J by 0 bases, and 9 bases separated the two germline ends. The germline CDR1 and CDR2 sequences are ENHRY and SYGVKD. The CDR3, as DNA: TGTGCCATCAGTGAGTCTCCGGGTCATAGCAATCAGCCCCAGCATTTT. Its protein is CAISESPGHSNQPQHF.

This chain links TRBV7-2 with TRBJ1-5, with TRBD1 matching 10 bases. The V segment lost 1 base and the J segment 0 bases; nucleotides outside the gene matches: 3. CDR3 length equals 17 residues. CDR1 is SGHTA and CDR2 is FQGNSA in the germline V gene. The CDR3 sequence is CASSLVGTGASNQPQHF. DNA for the CDR3: TGTGCCAGCAGCTTAGTGGGGACAGGGGCTAGCAATCAGCCCCAGCATTTT.